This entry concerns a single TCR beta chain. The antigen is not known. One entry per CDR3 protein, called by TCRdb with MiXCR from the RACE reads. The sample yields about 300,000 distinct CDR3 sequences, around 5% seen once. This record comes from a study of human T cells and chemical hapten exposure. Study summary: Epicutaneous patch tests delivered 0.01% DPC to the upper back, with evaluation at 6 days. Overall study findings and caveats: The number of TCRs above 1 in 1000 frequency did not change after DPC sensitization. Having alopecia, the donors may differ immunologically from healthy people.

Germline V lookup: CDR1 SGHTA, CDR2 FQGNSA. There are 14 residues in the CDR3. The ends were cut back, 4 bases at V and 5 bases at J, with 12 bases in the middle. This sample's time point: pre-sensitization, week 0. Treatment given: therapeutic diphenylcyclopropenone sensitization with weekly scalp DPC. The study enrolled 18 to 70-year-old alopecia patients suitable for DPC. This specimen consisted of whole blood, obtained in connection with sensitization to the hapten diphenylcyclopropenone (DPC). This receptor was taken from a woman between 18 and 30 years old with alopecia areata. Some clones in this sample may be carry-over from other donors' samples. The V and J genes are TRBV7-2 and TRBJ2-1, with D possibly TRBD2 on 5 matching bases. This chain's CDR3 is CASSSQFGNNEQFF. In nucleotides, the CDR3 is TGTGCCAGCAGCTCACAGTTCGGGAACAATGAGCAGTTCTTC.